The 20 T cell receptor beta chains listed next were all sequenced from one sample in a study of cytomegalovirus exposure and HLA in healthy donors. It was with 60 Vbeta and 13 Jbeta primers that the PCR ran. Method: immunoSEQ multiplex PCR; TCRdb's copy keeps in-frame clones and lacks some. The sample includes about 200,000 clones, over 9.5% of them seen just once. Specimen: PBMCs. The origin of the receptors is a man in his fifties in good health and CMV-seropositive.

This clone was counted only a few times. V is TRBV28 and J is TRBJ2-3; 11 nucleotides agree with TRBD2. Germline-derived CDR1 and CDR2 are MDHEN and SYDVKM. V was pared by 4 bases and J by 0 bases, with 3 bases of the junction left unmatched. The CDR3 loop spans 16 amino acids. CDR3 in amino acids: CASSYSSGGSTDTQYF. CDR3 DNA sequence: TGTGCCAGCAGTTATTCTAGCGGGGGGAGCACAGATACGCAGTATTTT.

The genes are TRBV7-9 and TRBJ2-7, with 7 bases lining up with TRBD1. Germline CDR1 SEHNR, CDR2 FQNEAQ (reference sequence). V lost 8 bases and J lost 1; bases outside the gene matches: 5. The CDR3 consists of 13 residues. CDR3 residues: CASLRTGSYEQYF. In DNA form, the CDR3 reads TGTGCCAGCCTCCGGACAGGTTCCTACGAGCAGTACTTC.

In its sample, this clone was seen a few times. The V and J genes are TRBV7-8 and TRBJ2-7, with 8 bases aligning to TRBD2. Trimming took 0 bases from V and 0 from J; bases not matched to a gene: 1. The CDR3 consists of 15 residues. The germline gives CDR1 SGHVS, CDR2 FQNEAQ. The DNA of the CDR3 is TGTGCCAGCAGCTTAGCCGGGACTAGCTCCTACGAGCAGTACGTC. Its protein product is CASSLAGTSSYEQYV.

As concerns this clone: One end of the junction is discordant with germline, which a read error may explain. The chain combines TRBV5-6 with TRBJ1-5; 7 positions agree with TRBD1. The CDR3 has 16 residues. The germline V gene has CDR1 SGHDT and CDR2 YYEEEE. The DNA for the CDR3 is TGTGCCAGCAGCCAGATGACAGGGAATAGCAATCAGCCCCAGAATTTT. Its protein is CASSQMTGNSNQPQNF.

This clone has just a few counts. The CDR3 reads CASSPQPTNEKLFF. CDR3 sequence (DNA): TGTGCCAGCAGTCCACAGCCAACTAATGAAAAACTGTTTTTT. This sequence joins TRBV6-1 and TRBJ1-4, with unresolved D. CDR3 size: 14 residues. CDR1 MNHNS and CDR2 SASEGT come from the germline V gene. V lost 5 bases and J lost 0, with 7 bases in between.

CDR3 residues: CASSGGTGLDTQYF. The CDR3 region has the DNA TGTGCCAGCAGTGGGGGGACAGGCCTAGATACGCAGTATTTT. The chain recombines TRBV6-1 with TRBJ2-3, with 8 positions matching TRBD1. CDR1 is MNHNS and CDR2 is SASEGT in the germline V gene. The J segment lost 5 bases and the V segment lost 4 bases, leaving 5 bases of the junction unmatched. CDR3 length: 14 residues.

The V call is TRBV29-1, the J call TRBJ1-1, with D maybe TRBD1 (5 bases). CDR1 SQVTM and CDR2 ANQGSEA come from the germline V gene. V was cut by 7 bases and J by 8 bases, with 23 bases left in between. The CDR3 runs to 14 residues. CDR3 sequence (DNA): TGCAGCGGTGCCCGGGGCCGGGGGACTCCCGAAGCTTTCTTT. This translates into CSGARGRGTPEAFF.

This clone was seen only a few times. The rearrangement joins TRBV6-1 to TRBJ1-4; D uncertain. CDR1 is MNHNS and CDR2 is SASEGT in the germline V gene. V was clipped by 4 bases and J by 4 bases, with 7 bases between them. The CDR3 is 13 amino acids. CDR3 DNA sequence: TGTGCCAGCAGTGCCGTCCTTAATGAAAAACTGTTTTTT. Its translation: CASSAVLNEKLFF.

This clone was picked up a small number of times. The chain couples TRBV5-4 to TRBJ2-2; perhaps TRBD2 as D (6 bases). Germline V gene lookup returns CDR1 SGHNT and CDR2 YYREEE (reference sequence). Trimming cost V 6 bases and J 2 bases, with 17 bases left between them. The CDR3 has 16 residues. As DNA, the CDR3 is TGTGCCAGCACCAAAGGAGGGGCACTCAACACCGGGGAGCTGTTTTTT. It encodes CASTKGGALNTGELFF. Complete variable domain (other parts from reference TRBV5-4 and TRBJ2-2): ETGVTQSPTHLIKTRGQQVTLRCSSQSGHNTVSWYQQALGQGPQFIFQYYREEENGRGNFPPRFSGLQFPNYSSELNVNALELDDSALYLCASTKGGALNTGELFFGEGSRLTVL.

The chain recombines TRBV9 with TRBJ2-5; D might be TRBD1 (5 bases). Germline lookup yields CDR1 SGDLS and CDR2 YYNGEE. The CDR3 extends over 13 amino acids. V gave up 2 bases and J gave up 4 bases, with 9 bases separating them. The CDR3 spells CASSVQGAETQYF. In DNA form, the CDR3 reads TGTGCCAGCAGCGTTCAGGGTGCAGAGACCCAGTACTTC.

CDR3 nucleotide sequence: TGTGCCAGCAGGCAGCCAGGTCGGGAGACCCAGTACTTC. It yields the protein CASRQPGRETQYF. The chain recombines TRBV6-5 with TRBJ2-5; D is uncertain. The germline CDR1 and CDR2 sequences are MNHEY and SVGAGI. This CDR3 comprises 13 residues. V was shortened by 6 bases and J by 5 bases, with 13 bases between the two germline ends.

This chain's CDR3 is CASSQGLHSGNTIYF. The CDR3 DNA sequence: TGTGCCAGCAGCCAGGGGCTTCACTCTGGAAACACCATATATTTT. The chain carries TRBV2 and TRBJ1-3, with a tentative D call TRBD1 (6 bases). Trimming pared 6 bases from V and 0 bases from J, leaving 12 bases between. The CDR3 totals 15 residues. CDR1 SNHLY and CDR2 FYNNEI come from the germline V gene.

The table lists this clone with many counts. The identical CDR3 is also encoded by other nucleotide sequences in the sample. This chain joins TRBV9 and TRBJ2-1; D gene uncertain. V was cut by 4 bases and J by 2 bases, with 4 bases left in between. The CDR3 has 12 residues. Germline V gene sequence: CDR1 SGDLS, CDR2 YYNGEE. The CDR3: CASSPTYNEQFF. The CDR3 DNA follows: TGTGCCAGCAGCCCTACCTACAATGAGCAGTTCTTC.

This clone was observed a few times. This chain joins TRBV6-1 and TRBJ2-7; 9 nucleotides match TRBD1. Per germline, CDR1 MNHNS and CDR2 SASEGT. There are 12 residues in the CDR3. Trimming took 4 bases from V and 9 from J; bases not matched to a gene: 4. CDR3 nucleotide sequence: TGTGCCAGCAGTGGGGACAGGGTGCGGCAGTACGTC. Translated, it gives CASSGDRVRQYV.

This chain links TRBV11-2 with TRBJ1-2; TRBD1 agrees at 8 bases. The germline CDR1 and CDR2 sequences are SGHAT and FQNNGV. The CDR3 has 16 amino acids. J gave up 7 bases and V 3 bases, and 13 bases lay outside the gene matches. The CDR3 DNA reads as TGTGCCAGCAGCTTCCCCCTAACTCAGGGGGCGCGTGGCTACACCTTC. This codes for CASSFPLTQGARGYTF.

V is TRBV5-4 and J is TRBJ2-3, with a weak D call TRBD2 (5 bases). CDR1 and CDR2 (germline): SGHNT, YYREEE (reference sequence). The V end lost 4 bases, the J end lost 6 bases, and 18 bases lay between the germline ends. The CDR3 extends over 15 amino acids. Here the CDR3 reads CASSHGSSPTDTQYF. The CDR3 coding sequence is TGTGCCAGCAGCCATGGCTCTAGCCCGACTGATACGCAGTATTTT.

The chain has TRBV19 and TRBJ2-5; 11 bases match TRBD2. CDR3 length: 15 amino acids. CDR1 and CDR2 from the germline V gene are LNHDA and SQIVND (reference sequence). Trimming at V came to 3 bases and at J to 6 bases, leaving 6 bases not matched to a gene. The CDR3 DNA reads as TGTGCCAGTAGTATCGGACCTAGCGGGGGGCAGACCCAGTACTTC. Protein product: CASSIGPSGGQTQYF.

The chain's CDR3 is CASSLERDRVNEQFF. The DNA for the CDR3 is TGCGCCAGCAGCTTGGAGCGTGACAGGGTAAATGAGCAGTTCTTC. This sequence joins TRBV5-1 and TRBJ2-1, with 7 nucleotides matching TRBD1. V was clipped by 0 bases and J by 7 bases; unmatched bases: 7. The CDR3 extends over 15 amino acids. Per the germline V gene, CDR1 is SGHRS and CDR2 is YFSETQ.

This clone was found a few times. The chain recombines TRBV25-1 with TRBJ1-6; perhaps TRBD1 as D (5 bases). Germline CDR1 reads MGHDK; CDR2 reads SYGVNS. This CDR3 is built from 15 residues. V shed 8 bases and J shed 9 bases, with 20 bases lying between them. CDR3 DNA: TGTGCCAGCTCAGGGTCGGGCAGCAATAGTTCACCCCTCCACTTT. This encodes CASSGSGSNSSPLHF.

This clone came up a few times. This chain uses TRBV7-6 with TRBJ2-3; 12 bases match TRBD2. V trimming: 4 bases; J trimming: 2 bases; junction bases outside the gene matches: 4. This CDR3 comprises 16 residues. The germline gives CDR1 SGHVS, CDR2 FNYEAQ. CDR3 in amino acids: CASSSWTSGDTDTQYF. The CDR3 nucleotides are TGTGCCAGCAGCTCGTGGACTAGCGGGGACACAGATACGCAGTATTTT.